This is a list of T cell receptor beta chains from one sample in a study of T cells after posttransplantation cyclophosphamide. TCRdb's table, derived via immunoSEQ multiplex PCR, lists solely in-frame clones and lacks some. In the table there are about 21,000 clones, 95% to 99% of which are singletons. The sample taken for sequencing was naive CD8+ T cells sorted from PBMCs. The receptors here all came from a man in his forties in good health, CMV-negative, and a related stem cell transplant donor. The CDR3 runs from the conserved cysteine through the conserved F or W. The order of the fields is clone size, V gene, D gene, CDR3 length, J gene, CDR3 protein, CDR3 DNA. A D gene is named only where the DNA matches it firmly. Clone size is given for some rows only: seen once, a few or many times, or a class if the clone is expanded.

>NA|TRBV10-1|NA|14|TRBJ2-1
CASSGGAEEYEQFF
TGCGCCAGCAGTGGGGGAGCCGAGGAATATGAGCAGTTCTTC
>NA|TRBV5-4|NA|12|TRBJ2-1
CASSLSGNEQFF
TGTGCCAGCAGCCTCAGCGGCAATGAGCAGTTCTTC
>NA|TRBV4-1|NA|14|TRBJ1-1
CASSQAQGYAEAFF
TGCGCCAGCAGCCAGGCTCAGGGATACGCTGAAGCTTTCTTT
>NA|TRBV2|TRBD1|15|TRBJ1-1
CASSRPGTGDTEAFF
TGTGCCAGCAGCCGCCCGGGGACAGGGGACACTGAAGCTTTCTTT
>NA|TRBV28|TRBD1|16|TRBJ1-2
CASSPPPGQLNYGYTF
TGTGCCAGCAGTCCACCCCCGGGACAGCTTAACTATGGCTACACCTTC
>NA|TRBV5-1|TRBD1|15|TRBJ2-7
CASSLPGQGGYEQYF
TGCGCCAGCAGCTTACCGGGACAGGGAGGCTACGAGCAGTACTTC
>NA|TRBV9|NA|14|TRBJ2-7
CASSARTDSYEQYF
TGTGCCAGCAGCGCGCGGACAGATTCCTACGAGCAGTACTTC
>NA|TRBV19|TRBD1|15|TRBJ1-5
CASTFSGTGRQPQHF
TGTGCCAGTACCTTTTCCGGGACAGGCAGACAGCCCCAGCATTTT
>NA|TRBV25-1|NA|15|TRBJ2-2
CASSYLILGAGELFF
TGTGCCAGCAGTTACCTAATTTTAGGGGCCGGGGAGCTGTTTTTT
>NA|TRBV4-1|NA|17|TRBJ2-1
CASSQDDLFGGYSEQFF
TGCGCCAGCAGCCAAGATGACCTCTTTGGGGGGTACAGTGAGCAGTTCTTC
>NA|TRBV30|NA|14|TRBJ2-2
CAWNPDSNTGELFF
TGTGCCTGGAATCCAGACAGTAACACCGGGGAGCTGTTTTTT
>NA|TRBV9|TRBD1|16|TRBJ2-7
CASSVGWRTGNYEQYF
TGTGCCAGCAGCGTAGGATGGCGGACAGGGAACTACGAGCAGTACTTC
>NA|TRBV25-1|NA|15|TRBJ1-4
CASSDLKGATEKLFF
TGTGCCAGCAGTGATCTCAAAGGGGCTACTGAAAAACTGTTTTTT
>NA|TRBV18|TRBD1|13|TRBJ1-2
CASSPGTVAGYTF
TGTGCCAGCTCACCCGGGACAGTTGCTGGCTACACCTTC
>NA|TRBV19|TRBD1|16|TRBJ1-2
CASSIGTGGLVGGYTF
TGTGCCAGTAGTATTGGGACAGGGGGCTTGGTAGGTGGCTACACCTTC
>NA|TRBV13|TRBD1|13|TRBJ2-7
CASSGQGSYEQYF
TGTGCCAGCAGCGGACAGGGTTCCTACGAGCAGTACTTC
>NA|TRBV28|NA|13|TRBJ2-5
CASSLQYEETQYF
TGTGCCAGCAGTCTCCAATACGAGGAGACCCAGTACTTC
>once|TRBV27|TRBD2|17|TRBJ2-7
CASSLTLREREDYEQYF
TGTGCCAGCAGTTTAACACTCCGTGAGCGGGAGGACTACGAGCAGTACTTC
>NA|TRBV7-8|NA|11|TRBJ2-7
CASSLSYEQYF
TGTGCCAGCAGCTTGAGCTACGAGCAGTACTTC
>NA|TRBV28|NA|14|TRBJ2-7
CASSLMSRSGEQYF
TGTGCCAGCAGTTTAATGAGTAGGAGCGGCGAGCAGTACTTC
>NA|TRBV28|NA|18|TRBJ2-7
CASRLRPISTASSYEQYF
TGTGCCAGCAGGCTTCGACCCATATCGACCGCTAGCTCCTACGAGCAGTACTTC
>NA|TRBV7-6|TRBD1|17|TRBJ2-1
CASSLNRGPFSYNEQFF
TGTGCCAGCAGCTTAAACAGGGGGCCCTTCTCCTACAATGAGCAGTTCTTC
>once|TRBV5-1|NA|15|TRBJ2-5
CASSLGETGGETQYF
TGCGCCAGCAGCCTAGGAGAGACAGGTGGAGAGACCCAGTACTTC